The 18 T cell receptor beta chains presented below share a single source sample, sequenced in a study of T cells in Graves' hyperthyroidism and ophthalmopathy. Amplification yielded TCR beta CDR3 regions, with RNA transcripts as the source. The TCR CDR3 was amplified in a first-round RT-PCR using the HTBI primer set. TCRdb processed the multiplex PCR reads anew with MiXCR; each CDR3 protein has one entry. The profile covers about 200,000 distinct CDR3 sequences, with about a sixth appearing a single time and about half taken by the ten largest. Sequencing was done on a sample of blood. All receptors derive from a woman in her forties or fifties with Graves' hyperthyroidism.

As to this clonotype: A much larger clonotype is one base distant, so this may be a read error. The CDR3 does not close with the conserved phenylalanine or tryptophan, likely indicating a read error. The chain joins TRBV11-1 to TRBJ1-1; maybe TRBD1 (6 bases). The CDR3 consists of 17 residues. V was pared by 3 bases and J by 0 bases, with 17 bases between. Germline V gene lookup returns CDR1 SGHAT and CDR2 FQDESV (reference sequence). CDR3 nucleotide sequence: TGTGCCAGCAGCTTGGGTGTATCAGGGGCCATGAACACTGAAGCTTTCTCT. This sequence encodes CASSLGVSGAMNTEAFS.

There are a few counts of this clonotype. With a much larger clone just one base away, this may be a read error. CDR3 nucleotides: TGTGCCAGCAAGCACGGGGGGTATTCTGAAGCTTTCTTT. Its translation: CASKHGGYSEAFF. This chain uses TRBV19 with TRBJ1-1, with D tentatively TRBD1 (5 bases). Germline V lookup: CDR1 LNHDA, CDR2 SQIVND (reference sequence). This CDR3 spans 13 amino acids. Trimming shortened V by 9 bases and J by 6 bases, and 17 bases separated the two germline ends.

Comment on this clonotype: Since a much larger clone is just one base distant, this may be a read error. As DNA, the CDR3 is TGTGCCGCTGGGCAGGGGCCGTACAGTGAGCAGTTCTTC. Translated: CAAGQGPYSEQFF. This chain joins TRBV7-9 and TRBJ2-1, with a tentative D call TRBD1 (6 bases). CDR3 length: 13 residues. Per the germline V gene, CDR1 is SEHNR and CDR2 is FQNEAQ (reference sequence).

This clonotype has ten or more counts. This chain links TRBV7-3 with TRBJ2-2; TRBD1 matches 9 bases. Trimming removed 5 bases from V and 7 bases from J; junction bases left unmatched: 11. The CDR3 loop spans 16 amino acids. From germline, CDR1 is SGHTA and CDR2 FQGTGA. The CDR3 sequence: CASSQSGTGFVGELFF. The CDR3 DNA is TGTGCCAGCAGCCAAAGTGGGACAGGGTTTGTCGGGGAGCTGTTTTTT.

The chain recombines TRBV6-1 with TRBJ1-3; perhaps TRBD1 as D (5 bases). Germline CDR1 MNHNS, CDR2 SASEGT. V was trimmed by 6 bases and J by 6 bases, leaving 15 bases between them. The CDR3 consists of 14 residues. The CDR3 loop reads CASRSGGVTNTIYF. The CDR3 DNA reads TGTGCCAGCAGGTCCGGGGGTGTGACAAACACCATATATTTT.

This clonotype was seen a few times. This rearrangement joins TRBV30 to TRBJ2-3; D tentatively reads TRBD1 or TRBD2 (5 bases each). The CDR3 spans 12 residues. The ends were cut back, 2 bases at V and 11 bases at J, with 14 bases in the middle. The V gene's germline CDR1 is GTSNPN and CDR2 SVGIG (reference sequence). CDR3 nucleotides: TGTGCCTGGAGTAAGGGGAGCCCCAGGCAGTATTTT. Its protein is CAWSKGSPRQYF. Based on the CDR3 plus reference TRBV30 and TRBJ2-3, the full variable domain is SQTIHQWPATLVQPVGSPLSLECTVEGTSNPNLYWYRQAAGRGLQLLFYSVGIGQISSEVPQNLSASRPQDRQFILSSKKLLLSDSGFYLCAWSKGSPRQYFGPGTRLTVL.

DNA for the CDR3: TGTGCCAGCAGTTCCTCCGGGACAGCGTCCTACGAGCAGTACTTC. This encodes CASSSSGTASYEQYF. This chain joins TRBV6-9 and TRBJ2-7; 7 bases agree with TRBD1. With 4 bases clipped from V and 1 base from J, the junction kept 7 bases outside the gene matches. Germline CDR1 reads MNHGY; CDR2 reads SVAAGI. The CDR3 sequence is 15 residues long.

The V and J genes are TRBV30 and TRBJ2-1; weak D call: TRBD1 (6 bases). CDR1 and CDR2 from the germline V gene are GTSNPN and SVGIG (reference sequence). Trimming pared 5 bases from V and 8 bases from J, leaving 10 bases between. The CDR3 extends over 11 amino acids. This CDR3 reads CAWVQGHEQFF. In DNA, the CDR3 is TGTGCCTGGGTACAGGGCCATGAGCAGTTCTTC.

This clonotype has a count of ten or more. This rearrangement joins TRBV28 to TRBJ1-5, with TRBD1 as a possible D gene (5 bases). This CDR3 spans 16 amino acids. Germline V lookup: CDR1 MDHEN, CDR2 SYDVKM. Trimming cost V 6 bases and J 2 bases, with 17 bases left between them. The CDR3 spells CASRPTGGGRNQPQHF. CDR3 DNA sequence: TGTGCCAGCAGGCCCACTGGGGGGGGACGCAATCAGCCCCAGCATTTT.

Ten or more counts support this clonotype. The chain joins TRBV27 to TRBJ1-2, with 10 bases fitting TRBD1. From germline, CDR1 is MNHEY and CDR2 SMNVEV (reference sequence). The CDR3 is made up of 15 amino acids. V lost 4 bases, J lost 8 bases, and 10 bases stayed unmatched. The DNA of the CDR3 is TGTGCCAGCAGTTCCTATTTAGGGACAGGGGAAGGCTACACCTTC. Translated, it gives CASSSYLGTGEGYTF.

This clonotype was recorded a few times. The rearrangement uses TRBV3-1 and TRBJ1-3; D ambiguous. Per the germline V gene, CDR1 is LGHDT and CDR2 is YNNKEL (reference sequence). The CDR3 contains 12 residues. V lost 2 bases and J lost 4, with 3 bases in between. The CDR3 loop is CASSQLGNTIYF. In DNA form, the CDR3 reads TGTGCCAGCAGCCAACTCGGAAACACCATATATTTT.

This clonotype showed up many times. The V call is TRBV7-6, the J call TRBJ2-6; weak D call: TRBD1 (5 bases). The ends were cut back, 5 bases at V and 1 base at J, with 9 bases in the middle. The germline V gene encodes CDR1 SGHVS and CDR2 FNYEAQ. CDR3 length: 15 amino acids. The CDR3 nucleotides are TGTGCCAGCAGCAAACAGGAGTCTGGGGCCAACGTCCTGACTTTC. Translation gives CASSKQESGANVLTF.

J is TRBJ1-2 and V is TRBV20-1, with D tentatively TRBD1 (6 bases). The CDR3 consists of 14 residues. CDR1 is DFQATT and CDR2 is SNEGSKA in the germline V gene (reference sequence). Written as DNA, the CDR3 is TGCAGCGCGGGGGGGCATCCTGCTAACTATGGCTACACCTTC. It yields the protein CSAGGHPANYGYTF.

This clonotype has a handful of counts. The chain has TRBV10-3 and TRBJ2-7; no firm D call. Trimming pared 0 bases from V and 6 bases from J, leaving 3 bases between. The CDR3 sequence is 11 residues long. Germline V lookup: CDR1 ENHRY, CDR2 SYGVKD. CDR3 in amino acids: CAISESSEQYF. CDR3 DNA: TGTGCCATCAGTGAGTCGAGCGAGCAGTACTTC.

Ten or more counts support this clonotype. The gene calls are TRBV9 and TRBJ2-7, with D hard to call. Germline V lookup: CDR1 SGDLS, CDR2 YYNGEE. The length of the CDR3 is 14 residues. The V end was cut by 0 bases, the J end by 0 bases, with 7 bases between. CDR3: CASSVALVSYEQYF. CDR3 in DNA: TGTGCCAGCAGCGTAGCCCTAGTCTCCTACGAGCAGTACTTC. The whole variable domain, remainder taken from reference TRBV9 and TRBJ2-7, is DSGVTQTPKHLITATGQRVTLRCSPRSGDLSVYWYQQSLDQGLQFLIQYYNGEERAKGNILERFSAQQFPDLHSELNLSSLELGDSALYFCASSVALVSYEQYFGPGTRLTVT.

This clonotype was seen many times. This chain links TRBV12-3 or TRBV12-4 with TRBJ2-5; 12 bases agree with TRBD1. The CDR3 sequence is 16 residues long. With V trimmed by 5 bases and J by 1 base, 5 bases remained unmatched. CDR3 sequence: CASSPGQGARQETQYF. DNA for the CDR3: TGTGCCAGCAGTCCGGGACAGGGGGCGCGCCAAGAGACCCAGTACTTC.

There are a few counts of this clonotype. The chain employs TRBV28 and TRBJ2-7; D perhaps matches TRBD1 (6 bases). V was shortened by 5 bases and J by 9 bases, with 23 bases between the two germline ends. Germline assignment: CDR1 MDHEN and CDR2 SYDVKM. The CDR3 loop spans 15 amino acids. CDR3 DNA sequence: TGTGCCAGCAGTCCCTCGGGACAAATTCCTAGGCGGCAGTACTTC. Translation: CASSPSGQIPRRQYF.

This clonotype was counted only a few times. This may stem from a read error, because a much larger clone lies one nucleotide away. This rearrangement joins TRBV28 to TRBJ2-1, with 10 bases matching TRBD1. Germline trimming cut 4 bases from V and 9 bases from J; bases unmatched to any gene: 6. Germline V gene data show CDR1 as MDHEN and CDR2 as SYDVKM. This CDR3 is 14 amino acids long. The CDR3 sequence: CASSSGTGDTEQFF. CDR3 bases: TGTGCCAGCAGTTCCGGGACAGGGGACACTGAGCAGTTCTTC.